This T cell receptor beta chain was profiled in a study of PD-L1 blockade in urothelial cancer. Study background: There were a median of around 140,000 T cells in blood samples.

Germline V gene data show CDR1 as SNHLY and CDR2 as FYNNEI. This CDR3 comprises 13 residues. Produced via immunoSEQ multiplex PCR; TCRdb's table is partial and in-frame only. The data contain about 100,000 clones, over 80% of them singletons. The chain carries TRBV2 and TRBJ2-3; 8 bases match TRBD2. The specimen comprised PBMCs, sampled around atezolizumab (anti-PD-L1) treatment. This clonotype originated in a woman aged 80 or older with urothelial cancer. Written as DNA, the CDR3 is TGTGCTCAAACGGGGGGGACAACAGATACGCAGTATTTT. Its protein is CAQTGGTTDTQYF.